This T cell receptor (beta chain) was documented in a study of graft-versus-host responses after intestinal transplantation. The CDR3 has 13 residues. Germline V gives CDR1 SQVTM, CDR2 ANQGSEA. J lost 9 bases, V lost 4 bases, and 6 bases had no gene match. Repertoires were generated with immunoSEQ multiplex PCR, while TCRdb's copy carries only in-frame clones and drops some. The table shows about 100,000 clones, with about 88% occurring only once. Concerning this clone itself: No antigen is known for it.

Sequences were derived from unstimulated CD4+ T cells sorted from spleen or lymph node cells, sampled before intestinal transplant. The chain combines TRBV29-1 with TRBJ1-6, with 7 nucleotides matching TRBD1. This clonotype originated in a human donor who received an intestinal transplant. For the CDR3, the DNA is TGCAGCGTTGGAGGGGACAGTTTTTCACCCCTCCACTTT. Encoded protein: CSVGGDSFSPLHF.